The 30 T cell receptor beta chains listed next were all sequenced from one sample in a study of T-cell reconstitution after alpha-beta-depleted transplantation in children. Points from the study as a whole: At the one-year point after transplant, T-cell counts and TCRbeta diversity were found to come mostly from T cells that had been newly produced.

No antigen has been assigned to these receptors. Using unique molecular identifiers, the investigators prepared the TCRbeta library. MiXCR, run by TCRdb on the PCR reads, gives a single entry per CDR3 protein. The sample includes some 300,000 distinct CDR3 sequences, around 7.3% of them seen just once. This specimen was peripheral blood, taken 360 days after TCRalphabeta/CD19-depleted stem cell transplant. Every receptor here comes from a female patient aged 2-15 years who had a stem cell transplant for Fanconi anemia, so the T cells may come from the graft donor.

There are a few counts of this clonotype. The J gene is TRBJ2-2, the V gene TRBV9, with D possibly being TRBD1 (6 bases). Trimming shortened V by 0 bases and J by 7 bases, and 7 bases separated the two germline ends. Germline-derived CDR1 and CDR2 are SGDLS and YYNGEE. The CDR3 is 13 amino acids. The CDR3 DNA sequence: TGTGCCAGCAGCGTAGTACAGGGCGGGGAGCTGTTTTTT. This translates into CASSVVQGGELFF.

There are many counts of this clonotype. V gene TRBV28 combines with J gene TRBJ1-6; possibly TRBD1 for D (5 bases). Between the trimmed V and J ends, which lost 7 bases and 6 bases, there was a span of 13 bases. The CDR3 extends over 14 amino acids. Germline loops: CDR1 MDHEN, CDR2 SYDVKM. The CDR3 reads CASTEGHFNSPLHF. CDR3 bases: TGTGCCAGCACCGAAGGACATTTTAATTCACCCCTCCACTTT.

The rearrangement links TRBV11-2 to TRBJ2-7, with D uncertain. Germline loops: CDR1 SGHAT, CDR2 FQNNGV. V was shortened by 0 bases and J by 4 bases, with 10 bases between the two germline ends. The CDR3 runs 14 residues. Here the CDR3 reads CASSLEYGLYEQYF. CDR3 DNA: TGTGCCAGCAGCTTAGAGTACGGGCTATACGAGCAGTACTTC.

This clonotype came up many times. CDR3 sequence: CSADRGQETQYF. The CDR3 DNA sequence: TGCAGTGCCGACAGGGGACAAGAGACCCAGTACTTC. The chain is built from TRBV20-1 and TRBJ2-5, with 8 bases lining up with TRBD1. The CDR3 extends over 12 amino acids. Trimming removed 6 bases from V and 2 bases from J; junction bases left unmatched: 2. The germline V gene encodes CDR1 DFQATT and CDR2 SNEGSKA (reference sequence).

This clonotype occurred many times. CDR3 sequence (DNA): TGCGCCAGCGGGGCAGCCAACACCGGGGAGCTGTTTTTT. Translating gives CASGAANTGELFF. The chain employs TRBV5-1 and TRBJ2-2; perhaps TRBD1 as D (5 bases). The CDR3 has 13 residues. Germline V gene sequence: CDR1 SGHRS, CDR2 YFSETQ. With 7 bases removed from V and 2 bases from J, the gap between germline ends came to 9 bases.

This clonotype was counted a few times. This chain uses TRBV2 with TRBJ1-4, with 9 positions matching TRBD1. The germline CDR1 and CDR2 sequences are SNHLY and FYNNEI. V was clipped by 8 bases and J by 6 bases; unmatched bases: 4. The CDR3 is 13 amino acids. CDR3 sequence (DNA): TGTGCCAGCGCCCGGGACAGGGATGAAAAACTGTTTTTT. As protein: CASARDRDEKLFF.

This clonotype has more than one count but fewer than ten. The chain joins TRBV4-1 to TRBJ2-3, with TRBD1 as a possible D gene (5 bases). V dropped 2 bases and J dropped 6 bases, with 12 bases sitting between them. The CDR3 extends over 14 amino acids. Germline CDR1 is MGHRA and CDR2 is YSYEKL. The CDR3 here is CASSQLGAGDTQYF. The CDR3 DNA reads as TGCGCCAGCAGCCAATTAGGGGCTGGGGATACGCAGTATTTT.

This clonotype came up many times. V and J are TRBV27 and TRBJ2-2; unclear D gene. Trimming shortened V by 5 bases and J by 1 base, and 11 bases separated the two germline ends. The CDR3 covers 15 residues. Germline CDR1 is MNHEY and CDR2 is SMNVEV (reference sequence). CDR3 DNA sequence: TGTGCCAGCAGTCCCTTAAGCGTGAACACCGGGGAGCTGTTTTTT. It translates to CASSPLSVNTGELFF.

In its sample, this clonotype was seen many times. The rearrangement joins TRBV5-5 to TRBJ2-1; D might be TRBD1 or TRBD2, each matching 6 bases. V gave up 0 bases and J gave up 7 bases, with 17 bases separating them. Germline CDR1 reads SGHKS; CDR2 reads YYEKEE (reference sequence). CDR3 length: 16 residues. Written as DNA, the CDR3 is TGTGCCAGCAGCTTGGGTGTCGGGGGCGCGGGAAATGAGCAGTTCTTC. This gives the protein CASSLGVGGAGNEQFF.

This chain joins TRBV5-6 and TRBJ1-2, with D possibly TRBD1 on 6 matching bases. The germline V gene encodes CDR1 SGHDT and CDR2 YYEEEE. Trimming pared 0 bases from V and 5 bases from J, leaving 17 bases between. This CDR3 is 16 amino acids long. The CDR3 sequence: CASSLDGGRMGYGYTF. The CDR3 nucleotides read TGTGCCAGCAGCTTGGATGGGGGGCGCATGGGGTATGGCTACACCTTC.

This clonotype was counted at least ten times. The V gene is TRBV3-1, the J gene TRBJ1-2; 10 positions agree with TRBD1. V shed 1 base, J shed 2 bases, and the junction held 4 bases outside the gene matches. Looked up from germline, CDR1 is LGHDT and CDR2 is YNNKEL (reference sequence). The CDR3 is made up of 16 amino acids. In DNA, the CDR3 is TGTGCCAGCAGCCAAGTTTGGGACAGGGGAAACTATGGCTACACCTTC. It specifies CASSQVWDRGNYGYTF.

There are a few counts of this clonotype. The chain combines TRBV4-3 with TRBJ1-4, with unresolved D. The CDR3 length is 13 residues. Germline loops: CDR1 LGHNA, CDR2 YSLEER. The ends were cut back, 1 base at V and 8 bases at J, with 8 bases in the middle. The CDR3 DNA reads TGCGCCAGCAGCCAAGTTGGGGTCGAAAAACTGTTTTTT. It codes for CASSQVGVEKLFF.

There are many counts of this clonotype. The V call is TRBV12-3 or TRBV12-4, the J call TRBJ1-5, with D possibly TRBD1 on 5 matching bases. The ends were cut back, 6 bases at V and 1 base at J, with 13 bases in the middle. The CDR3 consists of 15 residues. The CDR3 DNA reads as TGTGCCAGCAGCCTGGCTGCAGGGAGCAATCAGCCCCAGCATTTT. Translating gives CASSLAAGSNQPQHF.

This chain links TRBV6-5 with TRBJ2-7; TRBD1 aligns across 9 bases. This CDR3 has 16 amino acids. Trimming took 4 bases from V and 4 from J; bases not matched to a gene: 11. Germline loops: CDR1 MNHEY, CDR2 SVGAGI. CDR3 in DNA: TGTGCCAGCAGTTCGCTTTCCGGGACAGGGTCGTACGAGCAGTACTTC. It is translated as CASSSLSGTGSYEQYF.

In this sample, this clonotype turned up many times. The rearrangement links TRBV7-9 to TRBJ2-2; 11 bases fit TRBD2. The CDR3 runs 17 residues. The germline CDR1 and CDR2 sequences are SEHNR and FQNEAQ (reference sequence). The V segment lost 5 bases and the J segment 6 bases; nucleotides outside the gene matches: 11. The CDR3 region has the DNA TGTGCCAGCAGCCCCGGGACTAGCGGCCTTCATGCCGGGGAGCTGTTTTTT. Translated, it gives CASSPGTSGLHAGELFF.

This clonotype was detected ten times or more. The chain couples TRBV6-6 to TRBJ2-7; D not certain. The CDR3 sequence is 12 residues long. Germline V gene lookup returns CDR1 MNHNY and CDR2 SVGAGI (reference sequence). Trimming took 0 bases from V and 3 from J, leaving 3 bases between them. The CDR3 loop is CASSYSIYEQYF. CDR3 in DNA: TGTGCCAGCAGTTACTCGATCTACGAGCAGTACTTC.

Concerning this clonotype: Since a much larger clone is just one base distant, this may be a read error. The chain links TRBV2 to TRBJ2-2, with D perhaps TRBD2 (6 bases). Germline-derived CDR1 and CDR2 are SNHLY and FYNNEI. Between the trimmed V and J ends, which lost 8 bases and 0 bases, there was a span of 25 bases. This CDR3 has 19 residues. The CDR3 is CASCFLGRGLRPNTGELFF. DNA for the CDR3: TGTGCCAGCTGTTTCTTAGGGCGGGGCCTGCGTCCGAACACCGGGGAGCTGTTTTTT. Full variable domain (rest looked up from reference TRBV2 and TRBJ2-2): EPEVTQTPSHQVTQMGQEVILRCVPISNHLYFYWYRQILGQKVEFLVSFYNNEISEKSEIFDDQFSVERPDGSNFTLKIRSTKLEDSAMYFCASCFLGRGLRPNTGELFFGEGSRLTVL.

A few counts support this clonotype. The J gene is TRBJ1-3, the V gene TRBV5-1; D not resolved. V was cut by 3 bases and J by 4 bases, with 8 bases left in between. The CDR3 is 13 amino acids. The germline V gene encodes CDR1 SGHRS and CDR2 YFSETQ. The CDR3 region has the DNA TGCGCCAGCAGCTACGGACTGGGAAACACCATATATTTT. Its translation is CASSYGLGNTIYF. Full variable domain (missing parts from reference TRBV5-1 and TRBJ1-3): KAGVTQTPRYLIKTRGQQVTLSCSPISGHRSVSWYQQTPGQGLQFLFEYFSETQRNKGNFPGRFSGRQFSNSRSEMNVSTLELGDSALYLCASSYGLGNTIYFGEGSWLTVV.

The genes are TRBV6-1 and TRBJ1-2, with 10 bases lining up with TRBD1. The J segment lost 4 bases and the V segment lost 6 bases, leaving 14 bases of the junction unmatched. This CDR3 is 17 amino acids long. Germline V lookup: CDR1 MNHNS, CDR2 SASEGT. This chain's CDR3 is CASSIHGTGDFSYGYTF. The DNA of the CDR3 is TGTGCCAGCAGCATACACGGGACAGGGGATTTCAGCTATGGCTACACCTTC.

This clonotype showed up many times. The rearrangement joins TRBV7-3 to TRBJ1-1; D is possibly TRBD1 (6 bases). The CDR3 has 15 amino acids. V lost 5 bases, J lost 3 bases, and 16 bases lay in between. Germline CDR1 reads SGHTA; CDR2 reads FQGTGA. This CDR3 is CASSVSGGSYTEAFF. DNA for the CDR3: TGTGCCAGCAGCGTCTCTGGGGGCTCGTACACTGAAGCTTTCTTT.

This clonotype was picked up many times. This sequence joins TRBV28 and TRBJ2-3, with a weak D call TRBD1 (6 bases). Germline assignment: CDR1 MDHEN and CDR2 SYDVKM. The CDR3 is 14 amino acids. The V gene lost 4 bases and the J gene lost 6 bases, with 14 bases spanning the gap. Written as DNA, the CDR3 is TGTGCCAGCAGTTCCAGACGTCAGGGGGATACGCAGTATTTT. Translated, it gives CASSSRRQGDTQYF.

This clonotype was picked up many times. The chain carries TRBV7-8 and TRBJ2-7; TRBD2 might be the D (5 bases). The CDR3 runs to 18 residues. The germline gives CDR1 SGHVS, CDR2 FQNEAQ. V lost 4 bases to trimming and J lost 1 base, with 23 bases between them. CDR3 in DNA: TGTGCCAGCAGCTCGATAAAATCTAGGACTTCCCGTTCCTACGAGCAGTACTTC. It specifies CASSSIKSRTSRSYEQYF. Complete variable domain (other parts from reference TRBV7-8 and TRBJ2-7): GAGVSQSPRYKVAKRGQDVALRCDPISGHVSLFWYQQALGQGPEFLTYFQNEAQLDKSGLPSDRFFAERPEGSVSTLKIQRTQQEDSAVYLCASSSIKSRTSRSYEQYFGPGTRLTVT.

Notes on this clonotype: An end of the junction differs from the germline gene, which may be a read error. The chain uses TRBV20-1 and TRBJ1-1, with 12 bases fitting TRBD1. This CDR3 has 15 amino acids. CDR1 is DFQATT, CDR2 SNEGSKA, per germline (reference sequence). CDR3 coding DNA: TGCTGTGCTAGAGGGGACAGGGGGCAGGGCACTGAAGCTTTCTTT. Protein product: CCARGDRGQGTEAFF.

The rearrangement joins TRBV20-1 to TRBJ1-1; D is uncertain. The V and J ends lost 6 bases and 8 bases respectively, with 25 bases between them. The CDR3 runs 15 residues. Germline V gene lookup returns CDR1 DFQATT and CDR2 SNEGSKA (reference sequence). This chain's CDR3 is CSALAPITRGQEAFF. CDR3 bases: TGCAGTGCCCTAGCCCCGATAACCCGCGGCCAAGAAGCTTTCTTT.

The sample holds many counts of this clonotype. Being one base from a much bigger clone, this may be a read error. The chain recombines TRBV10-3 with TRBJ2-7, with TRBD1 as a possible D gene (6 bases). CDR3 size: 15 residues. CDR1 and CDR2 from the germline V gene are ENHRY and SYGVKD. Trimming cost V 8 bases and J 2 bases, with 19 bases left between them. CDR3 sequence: CAIPEGVASTYEQYF. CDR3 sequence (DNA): TGTGCCATCCCCGAGGGGGTAGCATCGACCTACGAGCAGTACTTC.

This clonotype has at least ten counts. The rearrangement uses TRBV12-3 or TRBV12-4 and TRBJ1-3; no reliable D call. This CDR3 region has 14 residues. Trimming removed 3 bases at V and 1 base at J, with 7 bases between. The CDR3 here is CASSLLGSGNTIYF. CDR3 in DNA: TGTGCCAGCAGTTTGCTGGGGTCTGGAAACACCATATATTTT.

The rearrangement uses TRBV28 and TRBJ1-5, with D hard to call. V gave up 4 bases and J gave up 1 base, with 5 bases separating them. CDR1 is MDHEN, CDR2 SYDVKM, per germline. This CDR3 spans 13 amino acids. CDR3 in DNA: TGTGCCAGCAGTTATCCAAGCAATCAGCCCCAGCATTTT. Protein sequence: CASSYPSNQPQHF.

In nucleotides, the CDR3 is TGCAGTGCTAGAGATATGGGGACAGGTCGCAATGAGCAGTTCTTC. It encodes CSARDMGTGRNEQFF. The gene calls are TRBV20-1 and TRBJ2-1, with TRBD1 matching over 8 bases. Looked up from germline, CDR1 is DFQATT and CDR2 is SNEGSKA (reference sequence). This CDR3 has 15 amino acids. With V trimmed by 0 bases and J by 6 bases, 7 bases remained unmatched.

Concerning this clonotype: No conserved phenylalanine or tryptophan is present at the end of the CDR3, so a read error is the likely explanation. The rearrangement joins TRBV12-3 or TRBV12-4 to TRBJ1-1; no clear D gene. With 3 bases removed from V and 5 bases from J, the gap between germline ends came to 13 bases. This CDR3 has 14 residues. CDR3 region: CASSFLGIRTEAFV. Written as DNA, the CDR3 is TGTGCCAGCAGTTTTCTAGGGATTAGGACTGAAGCTTTCGTT.

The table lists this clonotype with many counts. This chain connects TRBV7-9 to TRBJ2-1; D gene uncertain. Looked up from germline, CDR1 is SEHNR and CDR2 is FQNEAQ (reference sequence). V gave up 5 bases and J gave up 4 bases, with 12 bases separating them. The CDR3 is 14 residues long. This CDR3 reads CASSTVWEYNEQFF. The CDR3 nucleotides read TGTGCCAGCAGCACCGTATGGGAATACAATGAGCAGTTCTTC.